This T cell receptor beta chain was captured in a study of blood T cell repertoires in COVID-19 (dated by TCRdb to the early 2020s). At the level of the whole study: Collaborator samples came from the United States, Italy and Spain and covered acute and convalescent phases of COVID-19. Where HLA class I and class II types were available, the types were taken from metadata supplied by the sample provider, not from assay-based typing. Subjects who had been exposed to COVID-19, were actively infected with it, or had recovered from it provided the deeply sampled blood TCRbeta repertoires that made up the dataset. The repertoires were made available in a free public database intended to serve as a resource for research on the immune response to SARS-CoV-2. The material from the prospective study consisted of cDNA or gDNA derived from T cells, B-cell-depleted T cells, or PBMCs. The samples were drawn from the first 160 participants of the ongoing ImmuneRACE study and from 950 to 1,500 subjects provided by 6 global collaborators. Sample metadata almost always included a de-identified subject ID, COVID-19 status, age in years and sex.

Concerning this clone itself: The antigen it recognizes is unknown. No much larger clone is present one base from it, and per-base qualities are unavailable.

TCRbeta CDR3 regions were amplified from genomic DNA by means of the immunoSEQ Assay, a bias-controlled multiplex PCR. As for how the authors treated the data: Within the assay, amplification of reference gene primers was used to estimate how many nucleated cells each sample contained. To quantify the absolute abundance of each unique TCRbeta CDR3 rearrangement, sequence reads were collapsed and filtered. Productive Simpson clonality was computed per sample as the square root of Simpson's diversity index over productive rearrangements. TCRdb mirrors the immuneACCESS table, restricted to in-frame sequences. Some clones are absent from its copies; in checked studies, under half trace to an unresolved V gene, and the reason for the others is unknown. V, J and clone size are taken as reported in that table, and D and trimming were inferred from the DNA itself. The sample profile shows 200,000 to 250,000 clones; about 84% of them were found once. The ten largest make up about 12% of the sample.

Each collaborating institution followed its own protocols to collect whole blood in K2EDTA tubes. For TCRbeta analysis, collaborators shipped samples in one of three forms: frozen whole blood, isolated PBMCs, or DNA extracted from either of those sample types. General findings and caveats noted by the study authors: The amount of clinical and demographic metadata varied by source and participant and was provided uncurated.

Reading from cysteine to phenylalanine, the CDR3 counts 13 amino acids. Of all the DNA, just the CDR3 is kept, 39 bases in frame from base 1. The V and J ends are trimmed by 4 bases and 11 bases, leaving 17 bases between them. CDR1 is given as MDHEN and CDR2 as SYDVKM, both from the germline V gene. The source material was peripheral blood. Recombination joined TRBV28 with TRBJ1-1, with no confidently assigned D gene. This TCR derives from a man aged 80 or over with acute or convalescent COVID-19. The CDR3 has the sequence CASSSPADKKAFF. The sequenced DNA is TGTGCCAGCAGTTCCCCAGCAGACAAGAAGGCTTTCTTT.